Reported below is one T cell receptor beta chain. Its antigen is not yet known. Nothing much larger sits one base from this clone, and base qualities are not available. This sample is drawn from a study of cytomegalovirus exposure and HLA in healthy donors (dated by TCRdb to about 2017). Background on the whole study: In an earlier analysis of 587 of the donors, about 270 Gb of sequence data and 100 million or so unique TCR beta sequences from about 179 million T cells were reported. An early release covering roughly 600 HLA-typed donors comprised around 300 gigabases of sequencing data and some 79 million unique TCR sequences. Of the 300 to 450 genotyped donors, about 80% fell in the genetic ancestry cluster associated with self-reported Caucasian donors. The aim of the study was to test whether cataloging public T cell receptors could identify signatures of past pathogen exposure. The T cell repertoires of some 670 subjects were profiled by immunosequencing and related to cytomegalovirus serostatus. Along with the approximately 700-subject first cohort, a separate validation cohort of over a hundred different subjects was used. The study combined high-throughput TCR immunosequencing, statistical association of individual TCRs with disease status, and machine learning to predict cytomegalovirus infection status. In a later analysis, previously published TCR beta repertoires from several hundred donors were re-analyzed and high-resolution HLA genotyping was added so that TCR occurrence patterns could be studied. The later analysis used no new phenotypic data to find candidate immune exposures, relying instead on TCR beta sequences and their occurrence across donors. To decide whether each TCR beta V gene segment behaved as functional or pseudogenic, an earlier analysis of nearly 600 of the donors relied on high-throughput TCR beta sequencing. Donor age, sex, ethnicity and CMV serostatus were compiled together with the repertoire data. A later genetic analysis took genome-wide SNP genotypes for about three fifths of the 666 donors and used that subset as a discovery cohort. Every repertoire in the discovery cohort had been generated on one and the same sequencing platform. HLA typing covered class I and class II loci at four-digit resolution. Typing coverage varied by locus: about 620-630 donors for A, B, C, DRB1 and DQB1; approximately 500 for DQA1; over 600 for DPA1; roughly 450 for DPB1. Because of strong linkage in the cohort, 5 or 6 DR-DQ haplotypes were treated as single units for association and clustering. Among roughly 400 genotyped donors of the cohort, an average of around 250,000 unique TCR beta nucleotide sequences was sequenced per donor, of which roughly 17% were non-productive.

The cohort consisted of 600 to 750 healthy bone marrow donors. Cohort members were all nominally healthy when sampled, although unrecorded immune exposures were likely present. The donor was CMV seropositive and belonged to the group of 270 or so seropositive cohort members. Each donor provided a peripheral blood sample, and peripheral blood mononuclear cells were used for TCR beta sequencing. Genomic DNA was extracted from the blood cell samples with the Qiagen DNeasy Blood Extraction Kit. Study-wide findings and limitations: Sequencing depth was assumed to be roughly uniform across donors in the presence/absence analyses, though that assumption may not hold. A later analysis reported that several top co-occurrence clusters appeared linked to parvovirus B19, influenza, CMV and Epstein-Barr virus. When HLA alleles, especially DR and DQ, strongly co-occurred, attributing TCR associations to individual alleles was difficult. The authors suggested that the approach could potentially be extended to other disease states and immunological phenotypes. Broadly in line with IMGT annotations, most TCR beta V segments showed up in productive rearrangements about 87% or about 30% of the time in an earlier analysis of a few hundred of the donors. In a later genetic analysis, fewer N-insertions in productive TCRs were reported among donors in an Asian-associated ancestry cluster than the roughly 670-donor mean. In a later analysis, TCR association rates were found to vary across HLA loci, with the most associated TCRs seen for DRB1 alleles and the fewest for HLA-C alleles. A further reported finding was that TCR beta sequences accurately predicted the HLA-A and HLA-B alleles for most subjects in the first cohort. Specific HLA alleles were associated with over 15,000 TCR beta sequences at a false discovery rate of 0.05 in a later analysis. Around 16 rarely observed V segments, including chromosome 9 orphons, were excluded from the earlier analysis of approximately 500 of the donors because counts were too low. Because the 87-base-pair reads could not distinguish some IMGT-functional V segments, including TRBV6-2 and TRBV6-3, those segments were excluded. A later analysis found that most CMV-associated TCR beta chains appeared HLA-restricted, with HLA associations seemingly driven largely by CMV exposure. An association between a missense DCLRE1C variant and V-gene and J-gene trimming of TCR beta chains was found in a later genetic analysis and replicated in an independent cohort. Linkage disequilibrium might explain the correlated functional status among segregating V segments, but an unknown experimental factor could not be ruled out. In both the original and validation cohorts, the classifier was reported to diagnose cytomegalovirus status with high specificity and sensitivity. In a later analysis, HLA-associated TCR beta chains showed more clonal expansion and lower generation probabilities than non-associated chains that were equally common. A few of the identified cytomegalovirus-associated TCR beta chains were confirmed in vitro to be specific for cytomegalovirus antigens. In this cohort, only TCR beta chains were sequenced, and detectable features were limited by the absence of alpha or paired-chain data. The study listed approximately 150 TCR beta chains as associated with cytomegalovirus. The only immune exposure information available for the cohort was CMV serostatus. Most TCR sequences were seen in very few donors, while some public TCRs were found in many individuals. A group of highly shared sequence variants was considered likely to be a technical artifact of the sequencing pipeline. HLA typing was unavailable for some donors at each locus, so association tests used only the typed subset.

Deletion took 5 bases off V and 7 bases off J, with a span of 14 bases between the germline ends. Based on the germline V gene, the CDR1 and CDR2 sequences are SGHTA and FQGNSA. The CDR3 has 14 amino acids, counting the end cysteine and phenylalanine. The read is trimmed to its CDR3 DNA, 42 bases read in frame from base 1. The library was obtained by the immunoSEQ multiplex PCR assay. The multiplex PCR relied on a mix of 60 forward primers for TCR Vbeta segments and 13 reverse primers for TCR Jbeta segments. The CDR3 region of rearranged TCR beta genes was amplified from genomic DNA by a multiplex PCR assay. The amplified TCR beta libraries were sequenced on the Illumina HiSeq System as 87-base-pair reads. The authors processed their data as follows. A later analysis counted about 80 million unique TCR beta chains across the 550 to 700 repertoires, and some 11 million of these chains were shared by at least two donors. Raw reads were error-corrected and collapsed into unique sequences by a nearest-neighbor algorithm in which closely related sequences were merged to remove PCR and sequencing errors. CDR3 sequences were aligned to IMGT reference sequences to assign V, D and J gene segments. For a sequence to be retained, a match of at least six nucleotides to both a V gene segment and a J gene segment was required. A rearrangement counted as productive if the CDR3 had no stop codons and remained in frame with V and J, and every other rearrangement counted as non-productive. CDR3 was defined by IMGT convention, running from the second conserved V-encoded cysteine to the conserved J-encoded phenylalanine. The earlier analysis of fewer than 700 of the donors excluded sequences that lacked an unambiguous match to a single V gene segment. In an earlier analysis of around 590 of the donors, a V segment was called functional when productive rearrangements were above 56.7%, and segregating when the standard deviation between donors exceeded 5%. A statistical classification framework was built for diagnosing cytomegalovirus status from the catalog of TCR beta chain sequences. A later analysis assigned V and J genes by comparing TCR nucleotide sequences with IMGT/GENE-DB human TR gene sequences. A later analysis assigned CDR3 sequences and most-parsimonious VDJ recombination scenarios with the TCRdist pipeline. In a later analysis, every TCR beta chain was defined by the combination of its CDR3 amino acid sequence and its V-gene family, and reads without a unique V-gene family were dropped. As a way to deal with suspected cross-contamination and a sequencing artifact, a later analysis dropped nearly 600 nucleotide sequences that were highly shared and had low generation probability. In a later analysis, a clonal expansion index was calculated for each public chain from normalized within-repertoire ranks of inferred template counts. In a later analysis, generation probabilities were computed using a VDJ recombination model fitted to out-of-frame rearrangements, and the results were checked against IGoR. A later analysis scored TCR-TCR, TCR-HLA and TCR-CMV co-occurrence with hypergeometric tests, applying a repertoire-size bias correction to TCR pairs. To estimate false discovery rates, a later analysis permuted the HLA or CMV assignments 20 times. In a later analysis, co-occurring TCRs were grouped with DBSCAN, and TCRdist sequence similarity was added when clustering was performed within HLA-allele-positive subsets. Repertoires with fewer than 30,000 or more than 120,000 public chains, plus five repertoires with anomalous nucleotide sharing, were excluded from co-occurrence clustering. TCRdb re-hosts the immuneACCESS table, in-frame sequences only. Its copies lack some clones; in the studies checked, an unresolved V gene accounts for under half of them, and the cause for the rest is not known. That table is the source of V, J and clone size, and D and trimming were worked out from the DNA. Across this sample there are around 190,000 clones, with around 83% seen only once. Of the sample, roughly 1.7% falls within the top ten clones.

Rearrangement joined TRBV7-2 to TRBJ1-4; no confident D gene assignment can be made. The sequenced sample consisted of PBMCs. This receptor was identified in a middle-aged man in good health and CMV-seropositive. The nucleotide sequence is TGTGCCAGCAGCCCCTGGCAATGGGCTGAAAAACTGTTTTTT. This translates into CASSPWQWAEKLFF.